Shown below are 7 T cell receptor beta chains from a single sample sequenced in a study of post-analysis software for immune sequencing data. Unique-molecular-identifier-tagged TCR beta cDNA libraries were used. A single record per CDR3 protein comes from TCRdb applying MiXCR to the PCR reads. The data hold 350,000 to 450,000 distinct CDR3 sequences, with roughly 30% observed a single time. Which antigens these TCRs recognize remains unknown. Study outcomes and limitations: About 5 TRBV segments occurring more often in patients than controls included TRBV5-6, TRBV5-1 and TRBV20-1.

Input material: blood. The source of these receptors is a girl aged 10 to 17 with multiple sclerosis.

The V and J genes are TRBV7-9 and TRBJ1-6; D is ambiguous. Per the germline V gene, CDR1 is SEHNR and CDR2 is FQNEAQ (reference sequence). CDR3 length equals 15 residues. Trimming pared 5 bases from V and 7 bases from J, leaving 15 bases between. This CDR3 reads CASSPVPGENSPLHF. Written as DNA, the CDR3 is TGTGCCAGCAGCCCCGTGCCGGGAGAGAATTCACCCCTCCACTTT.

This clonotype appeared a few times. The chain has TRBV7-2 and TRBJ2-1; 7 bases agree with TRBD1. The CDR3 runs to 14 residues. V was pared by 5 bases and J by 3 bases, with 4 bases of the junction left unmatched. Germline V gene sequence: CDR1 SGHTA, CDR2 FQGNSA. CDR3 sequence: CASSTGQNYNEQFF. Written as DNA, the CDR3 is TGTGCCAGCAGCACGGGACAGAACTACAATGAGCAGTTCTTC.

This clonotype was recorded many times. J is TRBJ2-1 and V is TRBV4-1; TRBD1 aligns across 9 bases. This CDR3 contains 13 residues. Trimming took 4 bases from V and 14 from J; bases not matched to a gene: 9. Germline CDR1 is MGHRA and CDR2 is YSYEKL. The CDR3 DNA follows: TGCGCCAGCAGCCTATCCGGGACAGGGTGGGAGTTCTTC. It yields the protein CASSLSGTGWEFF.

The count of this clonotype is one. This sequence joins TRBV27 and TRBJ2-3; TRBD1 aligns across 10 bases. Germline CDR1 and CDR2: MNHEY and SMNVEV (reference sequence). The CDR3 length is 15 residues. V lost 6 bases, J lost 6 bases, and 9 bases stayed unmatched. CDR3 bases: TGTGCCAGCAGCGGGTGGGACAGGGGAGGTGATACGCAGTATTTT. Residues: CASSGWDRGGDTQYF.

CDR3 loop: CASHGWSQSNEQFF. The CDR3 DNA follows: TGTGCCAGTCACGGCTGGTCTCAGAGCAATGAGCAGTTCTTC. This chain joins TRBV19 and TRBJ2-1; D is ambiguous. From germline, CDR1 is LNHDA and CDR2 SQIVND (reference sequence). The CDR3 spans 14 residues. The V and J ends lost 8 bases and 6 bases respectively, with 17 bases between them.

This clonotype showed up just a few times. This chain uses TRBV29-1 with TRBJ2-5; TRBD2 is a possible D gene (5 bases). Germline CDR1 SQVTM, CDR2 ANQGSEA. This CDR3 has 13 amino acids. The V gene lost 6 bases and the J gene lost 1 base, with 12 bases spanning the gap. CDR3 loop: CSVCRGFQETQYF. In nucleotides, the CDR3 is TGCAGCGTCTGTCGGGGATTCCAAGAGACCCAGTACTTC.

The chain joins TRBV20-1 to TRBJ1-2; 7 bases match TRBD1. The CDR3 length is 16 residues. From germline, CDR1 is DFQATT and CDR2 SNEGSKA (reference sequence). Written as DNA, the CDR3 is TGCAGGGTCCAAGACCACCGGGACAGTTTAAACAGGGACTACACCTTC. Its protein is CRVQDHRDSLNRDYTF.